The clone carrying this TCR beta chain was detected ten times or more. Its matching antigen is unknown. Documented time point: newly diagnosed GD, antithyroid drugs for less than 3 months. PBMC-extracted RNA yielded the TCR library. The data stem from a study of regulatory T cells in long-lasting Graves disease. General study points: Persistent Graves' patients showed reduced TCR diversity versus newly diagnosed patients. The number of shared public clonotypes was higher in persistent patients (about 2,700) than new patients (over 900).

The TCR beta library used iRepertoire HTBI primers with Arm-PCR amplification of CDR3. Study processing details: Among the samples, 50 to 80 TRBV and 14 to 15 TRBJ segments were identified. TCRdb analysed the multiplex PCR reads with MiXCR anew, one entry per CDR3 protein. TCRdb, not the authors, supplied the V and J calls. The sample lists roughly 500,000 distinct CDR3 sequences; about 14% were seen once. These data also formed part of another study, on T cells in Graves' hyperthyroidism and ophthalmopathy.

The sample was peripheral blood mononuclear cells (PBMCs), taken at new diagnosis, from a patient treated with antithyroid drugs. The clonotype originates from a woman aged 50 to 65 with Graves disease.

The CDR3 protein is CASSYGQGLAGGQFF. In nucleotides, the CDR3 is TGTGCCAGCAGTTACGGCCAGGGACTAGCGGGGGGGCAGTTCTTC. The rearrangement links TRBV6-2 or TRBV6-3 to TRBJ2-1, with 15 nucleotides matching TRBD2. The V segment lost 2 bases and the J segment 12 bases; nucleotides outside the gene matches: 5. CDR1 and CDR2 from the germline V gene are MNHEY and SVGEGT. The CDR3 has 15 amino acids.